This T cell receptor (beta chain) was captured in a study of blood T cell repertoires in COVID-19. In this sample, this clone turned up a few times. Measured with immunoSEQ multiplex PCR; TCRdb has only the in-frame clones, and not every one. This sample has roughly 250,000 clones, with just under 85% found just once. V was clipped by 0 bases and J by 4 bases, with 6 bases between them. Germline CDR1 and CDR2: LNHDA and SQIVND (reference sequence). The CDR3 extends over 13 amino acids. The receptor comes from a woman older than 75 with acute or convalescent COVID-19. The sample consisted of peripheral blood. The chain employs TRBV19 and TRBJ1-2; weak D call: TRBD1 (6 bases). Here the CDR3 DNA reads TGTGCCAGTAGTATAGAGGACAGCTATGGCTACACCTTC. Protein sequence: CASSIEDSYGYTF.